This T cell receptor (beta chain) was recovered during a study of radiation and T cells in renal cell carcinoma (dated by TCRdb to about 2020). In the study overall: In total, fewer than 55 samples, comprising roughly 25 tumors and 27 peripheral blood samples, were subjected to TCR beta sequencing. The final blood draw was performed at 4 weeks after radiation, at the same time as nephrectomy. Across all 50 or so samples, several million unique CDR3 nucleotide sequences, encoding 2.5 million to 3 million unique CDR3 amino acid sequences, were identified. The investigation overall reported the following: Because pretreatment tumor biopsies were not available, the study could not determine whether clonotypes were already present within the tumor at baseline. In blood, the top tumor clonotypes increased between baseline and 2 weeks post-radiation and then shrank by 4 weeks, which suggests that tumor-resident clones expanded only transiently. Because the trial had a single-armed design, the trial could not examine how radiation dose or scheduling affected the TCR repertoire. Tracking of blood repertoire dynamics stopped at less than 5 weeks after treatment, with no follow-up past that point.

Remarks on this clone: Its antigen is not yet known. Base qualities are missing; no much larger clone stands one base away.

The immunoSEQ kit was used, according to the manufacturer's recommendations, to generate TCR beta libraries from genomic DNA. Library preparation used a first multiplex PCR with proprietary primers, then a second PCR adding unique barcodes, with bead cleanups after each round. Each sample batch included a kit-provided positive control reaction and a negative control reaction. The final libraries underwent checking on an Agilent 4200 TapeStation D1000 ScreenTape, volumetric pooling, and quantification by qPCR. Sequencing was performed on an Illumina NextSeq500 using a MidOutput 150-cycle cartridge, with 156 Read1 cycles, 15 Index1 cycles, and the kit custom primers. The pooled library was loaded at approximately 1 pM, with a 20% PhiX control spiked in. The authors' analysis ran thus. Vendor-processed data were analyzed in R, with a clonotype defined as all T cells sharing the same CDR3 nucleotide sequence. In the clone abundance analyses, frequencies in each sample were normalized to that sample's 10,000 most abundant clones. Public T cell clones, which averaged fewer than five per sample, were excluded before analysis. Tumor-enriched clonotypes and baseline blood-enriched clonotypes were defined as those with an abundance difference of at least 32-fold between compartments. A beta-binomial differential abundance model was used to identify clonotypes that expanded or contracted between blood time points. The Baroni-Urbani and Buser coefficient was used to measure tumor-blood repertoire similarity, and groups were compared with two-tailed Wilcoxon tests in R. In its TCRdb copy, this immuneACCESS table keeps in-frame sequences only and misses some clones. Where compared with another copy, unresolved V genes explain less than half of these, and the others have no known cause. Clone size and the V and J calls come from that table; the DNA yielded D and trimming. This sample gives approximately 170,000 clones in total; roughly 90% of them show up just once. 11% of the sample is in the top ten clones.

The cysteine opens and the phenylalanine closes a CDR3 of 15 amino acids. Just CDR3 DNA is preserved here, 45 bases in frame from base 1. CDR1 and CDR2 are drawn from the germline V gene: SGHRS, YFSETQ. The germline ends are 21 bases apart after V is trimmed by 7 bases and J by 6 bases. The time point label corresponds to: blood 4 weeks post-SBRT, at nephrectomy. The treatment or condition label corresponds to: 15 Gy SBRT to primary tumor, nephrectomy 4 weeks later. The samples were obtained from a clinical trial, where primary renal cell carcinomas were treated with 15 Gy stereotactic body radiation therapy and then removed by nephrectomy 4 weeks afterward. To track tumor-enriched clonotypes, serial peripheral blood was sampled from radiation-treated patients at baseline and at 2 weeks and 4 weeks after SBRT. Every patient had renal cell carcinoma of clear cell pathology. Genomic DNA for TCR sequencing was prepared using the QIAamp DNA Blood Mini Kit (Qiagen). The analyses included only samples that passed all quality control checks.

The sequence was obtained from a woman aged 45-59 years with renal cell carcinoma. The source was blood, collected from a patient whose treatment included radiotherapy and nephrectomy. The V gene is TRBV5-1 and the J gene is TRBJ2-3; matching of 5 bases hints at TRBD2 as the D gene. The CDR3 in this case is CASRRVEGRGDTQYF. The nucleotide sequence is TGCGCCAGCCGGAGAGTTGAAGGACGAGGGGATACGCAGTATTTT.